One sample yielded the 21 T cell receptor beta chains listed below, sequenced in a study of identical twins. TCRdb re-called the 5' RACE reads with MiXCR, one entry per CDR3 protein. The sample consists of under 900,000 distinct CDR3 sequences, roughly an eighth of them appearing once. The same data also contributed to another study, on yellow fever vaccine responses in identical twins.

The sample comprised PBMCs. The receptors here all came from a woman between 18 and 29 years old in good health.

This rearrangement joins TRBV7-9 to TRBJ1-4, with 8 bases lining up with TRBD1. V was clipped by 1 base and J by 7 bases; unmatched bases: 5. CDR1 is SEHNR and CDR2 is FQNEAQ in the germline V gene (reference sequence). CDR3 length: 15 residues. The CDR3 region has the DNA TGTGCCAGCAGCTTAGAGACAGGGGTGACTGAAAAACTGTTTTTT. This codes for CASSLETGVTEKLFF.

This clonotype was recorded a few times. The V call is TRBV2, the J call TRBJ2-3; D is unclear. CDR3 length equals 14 residues. V was shortened by 0 bases and J by 2 bases, with 6 bases between the two germline ends. Germline CDR1 is SNHLY and CDR2 is FYNNEI. CDR3 sequence reads: CASSEAQYTDTQYF. The CDR3 DNA reads as TGTGCCAGCAGTGAAGCACAGTACACAGATACGCAGTATTTT.

This clonotype was picked up many times. The rearrangement uses TRBV27 and TRBJ2-2; no firm D call. V lost 4 bases and J 9 bases, leaving 12 bases between the germline ends. CDR3 length equals 13 residues. Germline V gene data show CDR1 as MNHEY and CDR2 as SMNVEV (reference sequence). CDR3 nucleotides: TGTGCCAGCAGTTCCCCCCCGCTGCGGGAGCTGTTTTTT. This gives the protein CASSSPPLRELFF.

There are a few counts of this clonotype. The chain has TRBV10-3 and TRBJ2-2; 9 nucleotides match TRBD1. This CDR3 comprises 14 residues. Germline V gene sequence: CDR1 ENHRY, CDR2 SYGVKD. V shed 4 bases, J shed 7 bases, and the junction held 4 bases outside the gene matches. CDR3: CAISGDRASGELFF. The CDR3 bases are TGTGCCATCAGTGGGGACAGGGCGAGCGGGGAGCTGTTTTTT.

This clonotype was recorded many times. V and J are TRBV10-2 and TRBJ1-5, with D perhaps TRBD1 (5 bases). Deletions cut 3 bases from V and 1 base from J, with 7 bases between. Germline-derived CDR1 and CDR2 are WSHSY and SAAADI. The CDR3 spans 14 residues. The CDR3 here is CASSDPGSNQPQHF. CDR3 nucleotide sequence: TGCGCCAGCAGTGACCCAGGGAGCAATCAGCCCCAGCATTTT.

V gene TRBV20-1 combines with J gene TRBJ2-3, with 9 bases that match TRBD2. Germline loops: CDR1 DFQATT, CDR2 SNEGSKA (reference sequence). There are 15 residues in the CDR3. The junction had 7 bases not matched to a gene; V was cut back by 3 bases and J by 3 bases. The CDR3 is CSASKRGDPTDTQYF. The CDR3 DNA follows: TGCAGTGCTAGTAAGCGGGGGGATCCAACAGATACGCAGTATTTT.

This clonotype turned up a few times. The chain links TRBV5-1 to TRBJ1-4; 9 nucleotides line up with TRBD1. The CDR3 contains 14 residues. The germline V gene encodes CDR1 SGHRS and CDR2 YFSETQ. J was trimmed by 8 bases and V by 4 bases; bases with no gene match: 6. In DNA form, the CDR3 reads TGCGCCAGCAGCAACAGGGGGCGCCAAGAAAAACTGTTTTTT. The encoded protein is CASSNRGRQEKLFF.

CDR3 nucleotides: TGTGCCAGCAGCTTGACGAGCTCGCCCAACAATGAGCAGTTCTTC. It translates to CASSLTSSPNNEQFF. The V and J genes are TRBV7-2 and TRBJ2-1; no reliable D call. CDR3 length: 15 residues. Trimming pared 3 bases from V and 5 bases from J, leaving 14 bases between. The germline CDR1 and CDR2 sequences are SGHTA and FQGNSA.

The chain is built from TRBV20-1 and TRBJ2-3; a weak D match, TRBD2 (6 bases). Germline values: CDR1 DFQATT, CDR2 SNEGSKA (reference sequence). This CDR3 has 12 amino acids. Trimming cost V 2 bases and J 5 bases, with 8 bases left between them. CDR3 coding DNA: TGCAGTGCTAGATTCGGGGGAGATACGCAGTATTTT. Amino acids: CSARFGGDTQYF.

This clonotype was picked up a small number of times. The chain couples TRBV25-1 to TRBJ2-3; 9 nucleotides match TRBD2. CDR1 is MGHDK and CDR2 is SYGVNS in the germline V gene. CDR3 length equals 15 residues. The V segment lost 3 bases and the J segment 5 bases; nucleotides outside the gene matches: 6. CDR3 nucleotide sequence: TGTGCCAGCAGTGATGCGGGAGGGCCAAAAGATACGCAGTATTTT. Protein: CASSDAGGPKDTQYF. The entire variable domain, with the rest obtained from reference TRBV25-1 and TRBJ2-3, is as follows: EADIYQTPRYLVIGTGKKITLECSQTMGHDKMYWYQQDPGMELHLIHYSYGVNSTEKGDLSSESTVSRIRTEHFPLTLESARPSHTSQYLCASSDAGGPKDTQYFGPGTRLTVL.

The gene calls are TRBV20-1 and TRBJ2-5, with D unclear. The CDR3 covers 13 residues. Trimming pared 3 bases from V and 4 bases from J, leaving 12 bases between. Germline V gives CDR1 DFQATT, CDR2 SNEGSKA (reference sequence). The CDR3 reads CSASHEIGETQYF. CDR3 sequence (DNA): TGCAGTGCTAGTCACGAGATTGGAGAGACCCAGTACTTC.

In this sample, this clonotype turned up a few times. This chain joins TRBV6-1 and TRBJ1-4, with TRBD1 identical over 9 bases. This CDR3 is 15 amino acids long. Germline loops: CDR1 MNHNS, CDR2 SASEGT. Germline trimming cut 6 bases from V and 6 bases from J; bases unmatched to any gene: 8. The DNA for the CDR3 is TGTGCCAGCAGCAGCGACAGGGGGGGGTATGAAAAACTGTTTTTT. Translated: CASSSDRGGYEKLFF.

The sample holds many counts of this clonotype. The chain has TRBV28 and TRBJ2-1, with D hard to call. V shed 4 bases and J shed 9 bases, with 13 bases lying between them. Germline CDR1 MDHEN, CDR2 SYDVKM. The CDR3 contains 13 residues. CDR3: CASSSLDESEQFF. The CDR3 DNA reads as TGTGCCAGCAGTTCCCTGGATGAGAGTGAGCAGTTCTTC.

This clonotype was observed at least ten times. CDR3 DNA: TGTGCCAGCAGCCCTAGGGACTCCGAAAACTACGAGCAGTACTTC. This codes for CASSPRDSENYEQYF. The chain combines TRBV3-1 with TRBJ2-7, with D maybe TRBD2 (6 bases). The V end was cut by 4 bases, the J end by 3 bases, with 16 bases between. The CDR3 is 15 amino acids. Germline V gives CDR1 LGHDT, CDR2 YNNKEL (reference sequence).

The rearrangement links TRBV10-3 to TRBJ2-1; D gene ambiguous. V was cut by 2 bases and J by 8 bases, with 4 bases left in between. The CDR3 spans 11 residues. The V gene's germline CDR1 is ENHRY and CDR2 SYGVKD. The CDR3 protein is CAISELDEQFF. CDR3 nucleotides: TGTGCCATCAGTGAGCTTGATGAGCAGTTCTTC.

This clonotype was recorded at least ten times. This rearrangement joins TRBV20-1 to TRBJ1-5, with TRBD1 matching 9 bases. Looked up from germline, CDR1 is DFQATT and CDR2 is SNEGSKA (reference sequence). The trim removed 0 bases at V and 2 bases at J, leaving 2 bases unmatched. CDR3 length equals 15 residues. CDR3 residues: CSARETGGRNQPQHF. CDR3 coding DNA: TGCAGTGCTAGAGAGACAGGGGGGCGCAATCAGCCCCAGCATTTT.

The chain couples TRBV24-1 to TRBJ2-4, with D maybe TRBD2 (5 bases). Germline loops: CDR1 KGHDR, CDR2 SFDVKD. V was cut by 4 bases and J by 9 bases, with 6 bases left in between. This CDR3 has 11 amino acids. The CDR3, as DNA: TGTGCCACCAGTGAGGAGGTCATTCAGTACTTC. It encodes CATSEEVIQYF.

The V call is TRBV10-1, the J call TRBJ2-2, with D hard to call. The CDR3 length is 13 residues. Germline V gene sequence: CDR1 WNHNN, CDR2 SYGVQD (reference sequence). Trimming removed 6 bases at V and 1 base at J, with 6 bases between. Here the CDR3 DNA reads TGCGCCAGCAGCCCTTGGAACACCGGGGAGCTGTTTTTT. It translates to CASSPWNTGELFF.

This rearrangement joins TRBV9 to TRBJ2-3; D gene uncertain. Germline V gene data show CDR1 as SGDLS and CDR2 as YYNGEE. This CDR3 is built from 16 residues. V shed 0 bases and J shed 4 bases, with 15 bases lying between them. CDR3 DNA: TGTGCCAGCAGCGTAGAAAGGGCCTCCTCCGCAGATACGCAGTATTTT. Encoded protein: CASSVERASSADTQYF.

This clonotype came up a few times. The chain carries TRBV27 and TRBJ2-7; weak D call: TRBD1 (7 bases). The germline CDR1 and CDR2 sequences are MNHEY and SMNVEV (reference sequence). This CDR3 region has 16 residues. Between the trimmed V and J ends, which lost 4 bases and 6 bases, there was a span of 22 bases. Here the CDR3 reads CASSSTGKPPGGEQYF. CDR3 coding DNA: TGTGCCAGCAGTTCGACAGGGAAACCCCCCGGGGGCGAGCAGTACTTC.

This clonotype was seen more than once but under ten times. This rearrangement joins TRBV6-5 to TRBJ1-1, with D unresolved. V was clipped by 2 bases and J by 3 bases, with 7 bases between them. CDR3 length: 13 amino acids. Germline V gene sequence: CDR1 MNHEY, CDR2 SVGAGI. As DNA, the CDR3 is TGTGCCAGCAGTTACAGGCTCTACACTGAAGCTTTCTTT. Encoded protein: CASSYRLYTEAFF.